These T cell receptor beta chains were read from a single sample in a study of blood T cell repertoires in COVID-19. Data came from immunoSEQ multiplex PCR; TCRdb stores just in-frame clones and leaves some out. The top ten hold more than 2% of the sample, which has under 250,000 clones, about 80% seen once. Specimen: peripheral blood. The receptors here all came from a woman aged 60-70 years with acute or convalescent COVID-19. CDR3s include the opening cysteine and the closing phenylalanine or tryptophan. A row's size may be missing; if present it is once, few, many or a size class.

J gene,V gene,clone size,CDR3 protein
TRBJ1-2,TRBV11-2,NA,CASSPGQGVWGYTF
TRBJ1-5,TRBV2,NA,CASTDRVGSNQPQHF
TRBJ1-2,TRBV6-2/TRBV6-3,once,CASSYYGGRNYGYTF
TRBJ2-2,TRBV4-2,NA,CASSQQNANTGELFF
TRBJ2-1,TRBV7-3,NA,CASSLSGYNEQFF
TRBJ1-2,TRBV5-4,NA,CASSGDRGNYGYTF
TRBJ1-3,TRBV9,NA,CASSVASSGNTIYF
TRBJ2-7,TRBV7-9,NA,CASSAPGTRRYEQYF
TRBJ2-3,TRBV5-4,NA,CASSLASGVLDTQYF
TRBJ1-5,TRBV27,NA,CASAGTGNQPQHF
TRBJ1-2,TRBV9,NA,CASSDGQIPNYGYTF
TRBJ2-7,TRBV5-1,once,CASSLTPGQNYEQYF
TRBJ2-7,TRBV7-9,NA,CASSQRNWDYEQYF
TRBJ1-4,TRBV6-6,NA,CASSNGQGGNEKLFF
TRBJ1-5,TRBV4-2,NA,CASSHGRGSNQPQHF
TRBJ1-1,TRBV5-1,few,CASSLGQRNTEAFF
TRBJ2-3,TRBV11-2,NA,CASSLPRLAGGPDTQYF
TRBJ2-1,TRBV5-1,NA,CASSPHGTSGGAQGNEQFF
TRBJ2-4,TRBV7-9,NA,CASSGKDRGLAKNIQYF
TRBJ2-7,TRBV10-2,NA,CASSSFGSGGGSGF
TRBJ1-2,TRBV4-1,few,CASSRRAQGIAGYTF
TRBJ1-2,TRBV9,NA,CASSAGDIGGYTF
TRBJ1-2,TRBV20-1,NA,CSASRGQGAYGYTF
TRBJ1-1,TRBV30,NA,CAWSREVGTEAFF
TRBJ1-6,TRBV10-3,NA,CAISYTGTDNSPLHF
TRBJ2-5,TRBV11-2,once,CASRRLAAETQYF
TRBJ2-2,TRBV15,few,CATSSSISGELFF
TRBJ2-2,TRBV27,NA,CATRGDTGELFF
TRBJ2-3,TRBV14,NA,CASSQRQGARDTQYF
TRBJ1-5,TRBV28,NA,CASRPVTVFNQPQHF
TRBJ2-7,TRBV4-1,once,CASSPSGTGGYEQYF
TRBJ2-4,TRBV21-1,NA,CASSKVEKKTGTDENIQYF
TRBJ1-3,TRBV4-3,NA,CASSQNGELSGNTIYF
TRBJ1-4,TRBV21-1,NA,CASSGQTNEKLFF
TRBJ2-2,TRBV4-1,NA,CASSLTGSGELFF
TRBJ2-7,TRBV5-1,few,CASTPGQGSYEQYF
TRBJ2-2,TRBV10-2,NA,CASSLGGSGELFF
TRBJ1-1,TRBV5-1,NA,CASSLAWGASTEAFF
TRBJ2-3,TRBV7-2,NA,CASSLAGSGVRDTQYF
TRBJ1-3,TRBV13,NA,CASSLVVSGPGNTIYF
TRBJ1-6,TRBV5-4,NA,CASSLAGGGGHSPLHF
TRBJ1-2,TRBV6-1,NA,CASSEFLGQGDGYTF
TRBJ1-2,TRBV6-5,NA,CASSPGGGYGYTF
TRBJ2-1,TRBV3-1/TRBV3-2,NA,CASSQGLAGVQGEQFF
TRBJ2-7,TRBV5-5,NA,CASSLGQALSYEQYF
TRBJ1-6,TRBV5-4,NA,CASSFDGRGNSPLHF
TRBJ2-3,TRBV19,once,CASSPGQVTDTQYF
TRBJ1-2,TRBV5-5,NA,CASSLDQTGSNGYTF
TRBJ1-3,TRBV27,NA,CASSHRPGVNF
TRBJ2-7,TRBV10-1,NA,CASSDRGAYEQYF
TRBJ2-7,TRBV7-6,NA,CASSLNGDFSYEQYF
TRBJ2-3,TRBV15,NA,CATEWQDTQYF
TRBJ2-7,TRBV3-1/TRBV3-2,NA,CASSPLGISYEQYF
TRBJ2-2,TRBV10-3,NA,CAIHTSGGAGGELFF
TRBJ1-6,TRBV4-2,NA,CASNPADNSYNSPLHF
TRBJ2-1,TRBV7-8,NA,CASSLRPGQGPYNEQFF
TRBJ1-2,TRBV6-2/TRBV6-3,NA,CASSYSRTSSGFGYTF
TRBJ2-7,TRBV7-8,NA,CASSLGQGGYTYEQYF
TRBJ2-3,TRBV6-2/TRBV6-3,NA,CASSLTSYSGGSTDTQYF